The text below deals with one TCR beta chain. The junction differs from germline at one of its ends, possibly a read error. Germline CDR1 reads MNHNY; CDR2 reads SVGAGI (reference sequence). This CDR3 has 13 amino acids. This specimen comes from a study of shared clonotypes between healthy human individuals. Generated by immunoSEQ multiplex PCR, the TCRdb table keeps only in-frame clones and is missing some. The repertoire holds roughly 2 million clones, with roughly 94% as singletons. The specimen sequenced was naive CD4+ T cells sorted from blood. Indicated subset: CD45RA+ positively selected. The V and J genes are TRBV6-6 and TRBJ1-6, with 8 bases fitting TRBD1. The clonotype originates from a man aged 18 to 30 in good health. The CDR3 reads CAGRGQESSPLHF. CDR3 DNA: TGTGCCGGCAGGGGGCAGGAAAGTTCACCCCTCCACTTT.